The T cell receptor beta chain described here comes from a study of cytomegalovirus exposure and HLA in healthy donors. V shed 5 bases and J 3 bases; nucleotides not matched to a gene: 4. CDR1 is MNHEY and CDR2 is SMNVEV in the germline V gene (reference sequence). The length of the CDR3 is 15 residues. With regard to this clone: Its specificity is not known.

Whole-study results and caveats: The tendency of first-cohort TCR clusters to co-occur in the 120 or so validation repertoires emerged from a later analysis. The authors enumerated around 150 TCR beta chains as linked to cytomegalovirus.

The method was immunoSEQ multiplex PCR; TCRdb's version includes in-frame clones alone and lacks a portion of them. The data show some 170,000 clones, over 80% seen once. The sequenced sample was PBMCs. This rearrangement joins TRBV27 to TRBJ1-5; TRBD1 matches 10 bases. The TCR comes from a young man in good health and CMV-seropositive. CDR3 sequence reads: CASSPTGGPNQPQHF. DNA of the CDR3: TGTGCCAGCAGTCCGACAGGGGGCCCCAATCAGCCCCAGCATTTT.